The clone carrying this TCR beta chain was recorded at least ten times. Each CDR3 protein gets one entry after TCRdb re-called the RT-PCR reads with MiXCR. The top ten hold about an eighth of the sample, which has roughly 570,000 distinct CDR3 sequences, 10% to 15% seen once. The data originate from a study of response to subunit inactivated influenza vaccine. V lost 6 bases and J 0 bases, leaving 10 bases between the germline ends. Germline values: CDR1 KGHDR, CDR2 SFDVKD. The CDR3 sequence is 14 residues long. The chain is built from TRBV24-1 and TRBJ1-2; D is undetermined. Sequenced here: PBMCs from blood, sampled 35 to 45 days after vaccination. This clonotype was obtained from a man aged 45-65 years who received an inactivated influenza vaccine. CDR3 region: CATSPSGTNYGYTF. CDR3 DNA sequence: TGTGCCACCAGTCCCTCGGGTACTAACTATGGCTACACCTTC.